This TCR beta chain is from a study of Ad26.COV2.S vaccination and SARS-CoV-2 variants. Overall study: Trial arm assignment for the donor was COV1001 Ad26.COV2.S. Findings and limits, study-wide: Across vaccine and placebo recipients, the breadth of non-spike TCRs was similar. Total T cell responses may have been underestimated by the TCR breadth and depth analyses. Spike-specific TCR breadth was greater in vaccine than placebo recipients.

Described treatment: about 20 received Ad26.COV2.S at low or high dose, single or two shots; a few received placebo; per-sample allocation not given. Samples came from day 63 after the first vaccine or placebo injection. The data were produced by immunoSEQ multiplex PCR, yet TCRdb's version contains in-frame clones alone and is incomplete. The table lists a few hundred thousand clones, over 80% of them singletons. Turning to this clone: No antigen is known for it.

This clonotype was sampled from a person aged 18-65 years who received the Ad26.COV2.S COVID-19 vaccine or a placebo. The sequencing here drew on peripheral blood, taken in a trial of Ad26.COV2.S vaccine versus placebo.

In nucleotides, the CDR3 is TGTGCCAGCAGTCGGGTCAGGGTTGTACGCAATCAGCCCCAGCATTTT. It translates to CASSRVRVVRNQPQHF. This chain connects TRBV28 to TRBJ1-5, with D possibly being TRBD1 (5 bases). CDR1 is MDHEN, CDR2 SYDVKM, per germline. The V end was cut by 5 bases, the J end by 2 bases, with 16 bases between. The length of the CDR3 is 16 residues.